This entry describes one T cell receptor beta chain. Seattle enrolled patients during active infection and tracked them longitudinally. The sample originates from a study of blood T cell repertoires in COVID-19. As for the study in general: Sources were T cells, B-cell-depleted T cells, or PBMCs; the material itself was cDNA or gDNA.

Trimming cost V 4 bases and J 4 bases; bases outside gene matches: 7. The CDR3 has 15 residues. Germline V gene data show CDR1 as SGHRS and CDR2 as YFSETQ. Original methodology: From reference gene primer amplification, estimates of nucleated cell counts were derived. Data came from immunoSEQ multiplex PCR; TCRdb stores just in-frame clones and leaves some out. V, J and clone size reflect that table, while D and trimming were determined from the DNA. The data hold fewer than 350,000 clones, with 85% to 90% observed a single time. Specimen: peripheral blood. The receptor was derived from a woman aged 25 to 39 with COVID-19, enrolled during active disease. V and J are TRBV5-1 and TRBJ2-1, with TRBD1 identical over 8 bases. In DNA, the CDR3 is TGCGCCAGCAGCCAGGACAGGGCCCCTTACAATGAGCAGTTCTTC. Residues: CASSQDRAPYNEQFF.